The next 24 T cell receptor beta chains were all read from a single sample in a study of T cell responses to AZD1222 COVID-19 vaccine. TCRdb's copy holds only in-frame clones and misses some; the assay was immunoSEQ multiplex PCR. Here the sample spans roughly 120,000 clones, roughly 87% being singletons. Source: peripheral blood, taken on day 0 of AZD1222 vaccination. Source of these receptors: an adult in good health.

V gene TRBV27 combines with J gene TRBJ1-2; possible D gene TRBD1, 5 bases. From germline, CDR1 is MNHEY and CDR2 SMNVEV (reference sequence). Trimming took off 8 bases at V and 0 bases at J, with 10 bases between the two ends. This CDR3 is 13 amino acids long. For the CDR3, the DNA is TGTGCCAGCCGCGAGGGGTCTAACTATGGCTACACCTTC. Encoded protein: CASREGSNYGYTF.

The chain joins TRBV30 to TRBJ1-6; D is undetermined. Trimming removed 2 bases at V and 6 bases at J, with 8 bases between. This CDR3 is 13 amino acids long. CDR1 and CDR2 from the germline V gene are GTSNPN and SVGIG (reference sequence). CDR3 DNA: TGTGCCTGGAGTTGGCAGCGTAATTCACCCCTCCACTTT. Translating gives CAWSWQRNSPLHF.

This rearrangement joins TRBV5-5 to TRBJ2-7; D unclear. Germline assignment: CDR1 SGHKS and CDR2 YYEKEE (reference sequence). Trimming removed 4 bases at V and 2 bases at J, with 22 bases between. This CDR3 is built from 17 residues. CDR3 in amino acids: CASSPGIFKTRTYEQYF. In DNA, the CDR3 is TGTGCCAGCAGCCCCGGCATCTTTAAGACTCGTACCTACGAGCAGTACTTC.

This chain links TRBV19 with TRBJ2-3; D ambiguous. Germline CDR1 is LNHDA and CDR2 is SQIVND (reference sequence). This CDR3 has 15 amino acids. V was shortened by 6 bases and J by 6 bases, with 19 bases between the two germline ends. This CDR3 reads CASSQDRILGDTQYF. CDR3 DNA sequence: TGTGCCAGTAGCCAGGACCGGATCCTTGGGGATACGCAGTATTTT.

CDR3: CASSEFGGSQPQHF. CDR3 nucleotide sequence: TGTGCCAGCAGTGAGTTCGGGGGTTCTCAGCCCCAGCATTTT. The chain is built from TRBV25-1 and TRBJ1-5, with D perhaps TRBD1 (5 bases). V was pared by 3 bases and J by 6 bases, with 12 bases between. Germline V lookup: CDR1 MGHDK, CDR2 SYGVNS. The CDR3 consists of 14 residues.

This chain connects TRBV5-1 to TRBJ1-1; D is unclear. CDR3 length: 16 amino acids. Germline CDR1 is SGHRS and CDR2 is YFSETQ. Between the trimmed V and J ends, which lost 0 bases and 1 base, there was a span of 13 bases. CDR3 loop: CASSLAGFSPNTEAFF. As DNA, the CDR3 is TGCGCCAGCAGCTTGGCCGGGTTCAGCCCGAACACTGAAGCTTTCTTT.

The table lists this clone with a few counts. The chain combines TRBV6-5 with TRBJ1-5; D gene ambiguous. The length of the CDR3 is 14 residues. In germline, CDR1 is MNHEY, CDR2 SVGAGI. Trimming cost V 6 bases and J 1 base, with 10 bases left between them. DNA for the CDR3: TGTGCCAGCAGGAGGGTGACAAGCAATCAGCCCCAGCATTTT. It translates to CASRRVTSNQPQHF.

This sequence joins TRBV2 and TRBJ2-1; possibly TRBD2 for D (5 bases). Germline V gives CDR1 SNHLY, CDR2 FYNNEI. V gave up 6 bases and J gave up 6 bases, with 12 bases separating them. The CDR3 sequence is 13 residues long. The CDR3 DNA reads as TGTGCCAGCAGGAGTAGAGGGCTCAATGAGCAGTTCTTC. Translation: CASRSRGLNEQFF.

This clone has more than one count but fewer than ten. This sequence joins TRBV12-3 or TRBV12-4 and TRBJ2-5; a weak D match, TRBD1 (6 bases). The CDR3 is 13 residues long. V was pared by 2 bases and J by 5 bases, with 9 bases between. The CDR3 coding sequence is TGTGCCAGCAGTTTAAAGGGGGAGGAGACCCAGTACTTC. It yields the protein CASSLKGEETQYF.

J is TRBJ2-3 and V is TRBV5-1; 10 nucleotides line up with TRBD2. The CDR3 has 15 amino acids. V shed 1 base and J 8 bases; nucleotides not matched to a gene: 7. Germline V CDR1 and CDR2: SGHRS, YFSETQ. CDR3: CASSLTNLAGGTQYF. CDR3 coding DNA: TGCGCCAGCAGCTTGACCAATTTAGCGGGAGGTACGCAGTATTTT.

CDR3 bases: TGTGCCAGCAGCGTGGGACAGGGGTTTGGAGATACGCAGTATTTT. Its translation is CASSVGQGFGDTQYF. V usage is TRBV9 and J usage is TRBJ2-3; 10 positions agree with TRBD1. The V segment lost 2 bases and the J segment 5 bases; nucleotides outside the gene matches: 5. Germline V gene data show CDR1 as SGDLS and CDR2 as YYNGEE. This CDR3 contains 15 residues.

The chain recombines TRBV12-3 or TRBV12-4 with TRBJ1-1; D is unresolved. The CDR3 contains 11 residues. V was cut by 7 bases and J by 5 bases, with 8 bases left in between. For the CDR3, the DNA is TGTGCCAGCACCGAAGGTACTGAAGCTTTCTTT. It codes for CASTEGTEAFF.

This chain connects TRBV4-1 to TRBJ1-4; 10 positions match TRBD1. The germline CDR1 and CDR2 sequences are MGHRA and YSYEKL. After removal of 0 bases from V and 5 bases from J, the junction contained 0 bases not matched to a gene. This CDR3 is 15 amino acids long. The CDR3 here is CASSQEDRGNEKLFF. CDR3 nucleotides: TGCGCCAGCAGCCAAGAGGACAGGGGGAATGAAAAACTGTTTTTT.

V is TRBV28 and J is TRBJ1-2; TRBD1 is a possible D gene (5 bases). Trimming removed 8 bases at V and 2 bases at J, with 12 bases between. The CDR3 is made up of 13 amino acids. CDR1 and CDR2 (germline): MDHEN, SYDVKM. The CDR3 DNA sequence: TGTGCCAGCGGCTCAGGGTTGAACTATGGCTACACCTTC. As protein: CASGSGLNYGYTF.

The chain has TRBV6-2 or TRBV6-3 and TRBJ2-2; D remains unclear. Germline CDR1 is MNHEY and CDR2 is SVGEGT. The length of the CDR3 is 13 residues. V was clipped by 4 bases and J by 7 bases, with 10 bases between them. The CDR3 DNA follows: TGTGCCAGCAGTTCGTTCATCGACGGGGAGCTGTTTTTT. Amino acid sequence: CASSSFIDGELFF.

V and J are TRBV6-5 and TRBJ1-2; D call uncertain. This CDR3 contains 14 residues. Germline loops: CDR1 MNHEY, CDR2 SVGAGI. Trimming cost V 0 bases and J 4 bases, with 9 bases left between them. As DNA, the CDR3 is TGTGCCAGCAGTTACTCAGGGAATGGCTATGGCTACACCTTC. It codes for CASSYSGNGYGYTF.

Written as DNA, the CDR3 is TGTGCCAGCAGCTTGGGAAACTACGAGCAGTACTTC. Translating gives CASSLGNYEQYF. The chain carries TRBV5-8 and TRBJ2-7; D gene ambiguous. Between the trimmed V and J ends, which lost 0 bases and 3 bases, there was a span of 4 bases. Germline loops: CDR1 SGHTS, CDR2 YDEGEE. CDR3 length: 12 residues.

The chain carries TRBV28 and TRBJ1-2, with a weak D call TRBD1 (6 bases). Trimming took off 6 bases at V and 6 bases at J, with 14 bases between the two ends. Germline V lookup: CDR1 MDHEN, CDR2 SYDVKM. The CDR3 loop spans 13 amino acids. The CDR3 region has the DNA TGTGCCAGCAGAATAGGACAGCCAAATGGCTACACCTTC. Translated, it gives CASRIGQPNGYTF.

This clone was detected once. V is TRBV2 and J is TRBJ2-7; D is perhaps TRBD2 (6 bases). Germline V lookup: CDR1 SNHLY, CDR2 FYNNEI. V was trimmed by 7 bases and J by 7 bases, leaving 17 bases between them. The length of the CDR3 is 13 residues. The DNA for the CDR3 is TGTGCCAGCACCGTCCGGAATGGGGGGGAGCAGTACTTC. The encoded protein is CASTVRNGGEQYF.

This chain connects TRBV19 to TRBJ2-3; 12 bases align to TRBD2. Looked up from germline, CDR1 is LNHDA and CDR2 is SQIVND (reference sequence). The ends lost 10 bases at V and 3 bases at J; junction bases unmatched: 14. The CDR3 extends over 17 amino acids. CDR3 residues: CATTRLAGVGMTDTQYF. CDR3 sequence (DNA): TGTGCCACAACCAGACTAGCGGGAGTCGGGATGACAGATACGCAGTATTTT. The full variable domain, rest sourced from reference TRBV19 and TRBJ2-3, is DGGITQSPKYLFRKEGQNVTLSCEQNLNHDAMYWYRQDPGQGLRLIYYSQIVNDFQKGDIAEGYSVSREKKESFPLTVTSAQKNPTAFYLCATTRLAGVGMTDTQYFGPGTRLTVL.

V is TRBV27 and J is TRBJ2-5, with a weak D call TRBD1 (7 bases). The germline gives CDR1 MNHEY, CDR2 SMNVEV (reference sequence). Deletions cut 10 bases from V and 5 bases from J, with 20 bases between. The CDR3 totals 14 residues. CDR3 nucleotides: TGTGCCACCTCTCAGCGGGCAGGGGGGGAGACCCAGTACTTC. Translating it yields CATSQRAGGETQYF.

This clone has only one observation. The CDR3, as DNA: TGTGCCAGTAGTGTTTCGGGACTTATCTCCGAGCAGTACTTC. The encoded protein is CASSVSGLISEQYF. The V gene is TRBV19, the J gene TRBJ2-7, with D maybe TRBD2 (6 bases). Trimming left V 5 bases short and J 6 bases short, with 17 bases between. The CDR3 runs 14 residues. CDR1 and CDR2 (germline): LNHDA, SQIVND (reference sequence).

Only one count was recorded for this clone. J is TRBJ1-3 and V is TRBV28; D gene unclear. V was trimmed by 3 bases and J by 4 bases, leaving 13 bases between them. This CDR3 comprises 15 residues. Germline CDR1 and CDR2: MDHEN and SYDVKM. This chain's CDR3 is CASSFPAASGNTIYF. The CDR3 DNA is TGTGCCAGCAGTTTCCCCGCGGCGAGCGGAAACACCATATATTTT. Combining the CDR3 with reference TRBV28 and TRBJ1-3 gives the whole variable domain DVKVTQSSRYLVKRTGEKVFLECVQDMDHENMFWYRQDPGLGLRLIYFSYDVKMKEKGDIPEGYSVSREKKERFSLILESASTNQTSMYLCASSFPAASGNTIYFGEGSWLTVV.

V gene TRBV6-4 combines with J gene TRBJ2-3; 7 positions match TRBD2. Trimming removed 8 bases from V and 4 bases from J; junction bases left unmatched: 9. The germline gives CDR1 MRHNA, CDR2 SNTAGT. The CDR3 consists of 14 residues. This chain's CDR3 is CASGEGNPADTQYF. The DNA of the CDR3 is TGTGCCAGCGGGGAGGGCAATCCCGCAGATACGCAGTATTTT.